These 23 T cell receptor beta chains came from one sample sequenced in a study of beta chain features in type 1 diabetes. No antigens are known for them. General observations from the study: A moderate, significant TCRB CDR3 shortening appeared in type 1 diabetes across four CD4+ subsets.

Sequenced material consisted of expressed TCRB transcripts (all of the isolated RNA was reverse transcribed). Sequenced by immunoSEQ multiplex PCR; TCRdb stores in-frame clones only, minus some. This sample has tens of thousands of clones, with approximately 70% found just once. Sample: stem cell memory CD4+ T cells from blood. These receptors originate from a woman aged 40-49 years with type 1 diabetes.

V and J are TRBV7-2 and TRBJ2-1; D gene uncertain. Germline CDR1 is SGHTA and CDR2 is FQGNSA. V lost 3 bases, J lost 2 bases, and 11 bases lay in between. This CDR3 comprises 15 residues. CDR3 in DNA: TGTGCCAGCAGCTTGAGGATCGCTCCCTACAATGAGCAGTTCTTC. This translates into CASSLRIAPYNEQFF.

This sequence joins TRBV20-1 and TRBJ1-2; D gene unclear. The germline V gene has CDR1 DFQATT and CDR2 SNEGSKA (reference sequence). CDR3 length: 10 residues. V was cut by 7 bases and J by 2 bases, with 5 bases left in between. The DNA for the CDR3 is TGCAGTGTGGGCAACTATGGCTACACCTTC. Protein product: CSVGNYGYTF.

The V gene is TRBV6-5, the J gene TRBJ2-5; D not resolved. The V gene's germline CDR1 is MNHEY and CDR2 SVGAGI. V lost 7 bases and J 3 bases, leaving 15 bases between the germline ends. This CDR3 has 14 amino acids. For the CDR3, the DNA is TGTGCCAGCAATCGAGACCCCAGCGAAGAGACCCAGTACTTC. It encodes CASNRDPSEETQYF.

The V call is TRBV7-9, the J call TRBJ2-6; tentative D call: TRBD1 (5 bases). The V gene's germline CDR1 is SEHNR and CDR2 FQNEAQ (reference sequence). Trimming removed 0 bases from V and 13 bases from J, with 10 bases in between. The CDR3 extends over 13 amino acids. CDR3 bases: TGTGCCAGCAGCTTAGCGCTAACAGGAGTCCTGACTTTC. The encoded protein is CASSLALTGVLTF.

V gene TRBV11-2 combines with J gene TRBJ1-2; TRBD1 matches at 9 bases. Per the germline V gene, CDR1 is SGHAT and CDR2 is FQNNGV. The CDR3 spans 13 residues. V lost 5 bases to trimming and J lost 8 bases; unmatched junction nucleotides: 6. The DNA of the CDR3 is TGTGCCAGCAGCCCCGGACAGGGGATCGGCTACACCTTC. As protein: CASSPGQGIGYTF.

This clone was counted a few times. The V and J genes are TRBV2 and TRBJ2-3; 7 bases agree with TRBD1. Germline V gene sequence: CDR1 SNHLY, CDR2 FYNNEI. Unmatched junction bases numbered 4, after V lost 4 bases and J lost 0 bases. The CDR3 runs to 15 residues. The CDR3 here is CASSGDRTSTDTQYF. In nucleotides, the CDR3 is TGTGCCAGCAGTGGGGACAGAACTAGCACAGATACGCAGTATTTT. The full variable domain, with the rest looked up from reference TRBV2 and TRBJ2-3, is EPEVTQTPSHQVTQMGQEVILRCVPISNHLYFYWYRQILGQKVEFLVSFYNNEISEKSEIFDDQFSVERPDGSNFTLKIRSTKLEDSAMYFCASSGDRTSTDTQYFGPGTRLTVL.

CDR3: CAWGPSGGPTDTQYF. In nucleotides, the CDR3 is TGTGCCTGGGGCCCTAGCGGGGGCCCCACAGATACGCAGTATTTT. The V and J genes are TRBV30 and TRBJ2-3; 10 bases fit TRBD2. J was trimmed by 2 bases and V by 5 bases; bases with no gene match: 7. This CDR3 has 15 amino acids. Germline CDR1 GTSNPN, CDR2 SVGIG (reference sequence).

The chain employs TRBV11-1 and TRBJ1-6; D is uncertain. The germline gives CDR1 SGHAT, CDR2 FQDESV (reference sequence). CDR3 size: 13 residues. V lost 3 bases and J 7 bases, leaving 7 bases between the germline ends. The CDR3 loop is CASSFGRNSPLHF. CDR3 DNA sequence: TGTGCCAGCAGCTTTGGCAGAAATTCACCCCTCCACTTT. Full variable domain (missing parts from reference TRBV11-1 and TRBJ1-6): EAEVAQSPRYKITEKSQAVAFWCDPISGHATLYWYRQILGQGPELLVQFQDESVVDDSQLPKDRFSAERLKGVDSTLKIQPAELGDSAMYLCASSFGRNSPLHFGNGTRLTVT.

The V call is TRBV7-3, the J call TRBJ2-5, with a weak D call TRBD2 (5 bases). Trimming removed 5 bases from V and 2 bases from J, with 12 bases in between. Germline assignment: CDR1 SGHTA and CDR2 FQGTGA. The length of the CDR3 is 14 residues. The CDR3 nucleotides are TGTGCCAGCAGCCACGAGCGCGGGCAAGAGACCCAGTACTTC. Translated: CASSHERGQETQYF.

The chain employs TRBV7-9 and TRBJ1-2; D gene uncertain. Germline loops: CDR1 SEHNR, CDR2 FQNEAQ (reference sequence). Trimming took off 6 bases at V and 2 bases at J, with 13 bases between the two ends. The CDR3 is 14 amino acids. The CDR3 region is CASSMFPGNYGYTF. CDR3 nucleotides: TGTGCCAGCAGTATGTTTCCGGGAAACTATGGCTACACCTTC.

The chain is built from TRBV7-9 and TRBJ1-4; D is possibly TRBD1 (6 bases). CDR1 is SEHNR and CDR2 is FQNEAQ in the germline V gene (reference sequence). The CDR3 is made up of 15 amino acids. V gave up 4 bases and J gave up 7 bases, with 16 bases separating them. The CDR3 DNA reads as TGTGCCAGCAGCTCAGGACAGCGGACGAGTGAAAAACTGTTTTTT. This encodes CASSSGQRTSEKLFF.

This clone was recorded a few times. The CDR3 region is CASSSLQGYEQFF. CDR3 DNA: TGCGCCAGCAGTTCCCTACAGGGCTATGAGCAGTTCTTC. The rearrangement joins TRBV5-1 to TRBJ2-1, with D maybe TRBD1 (6 bases). V was pared by 5 bases and J by 8 bases, with 14 bases between. Germline values: CDR1 SGHRS, CDR2 YFSETQ. The CDR3 has 13 residues.

This rearrangement joins TRBV6-6 to TRBJ1-5; tentatively, D is TRBD1 (6 bases). The germline V gene encodes CDR1 MNHNY and CDR2 SVGAGI (reference sequence). The CDR3 sequence is 14 residues long. V lost 2 bases and J lost 6, with 11 bases in between. CDR3 in amino acids: CASSYGGPGQPQHF. As DNA, the CDR3 is TGTGCCAGCAGTTACGGGGGCCCCGGTCAGCCCCAGCATTTT.

The CDR3 DNA sequence: TGTGCCAGCAGCTTGGGACACTACACTGAAGCTTTCTTT. Amino acid sequence: CASSLGHYTEAFF. This rearrangement joins TRBV7-9 to TRBJ1-1, with D perhaps matching TRBD1 (6 bases). Germline loops: CDR1 SEHNR, CDR2 FQNEAQ (reference sequence). The germline V and J ends were trimmed by 3 bases and 3 bases, with 8 bases remaining between them. This CDR3 contains 13 residues.

The rearrangement joins TRBV4-1 to TRBJ2-7, with 8 bases lining up with TRBD1. Trimming at V came to 1 base and at J to 6 bases, leaving 11 bases not matched to a gene. Germline loops: CDR1 MGHRA, CDR2 YSYEKL. The CDR3 runs to 16 residues. CDR3: CASSQGPRDRYIEQYF. The CDR3 DNA is TGCGCCAGCAGCCAAGGACCCCGGGACAGGTATATCGAGCAGTACTTC.

The chain combines TRBV28 with TRBJ2-7; 8 bases align to TRBD1. The J segment lost 0 bases and the V segment lost 2 bases, leaving 6 bases of the junction unmatched. The CDR3 consists of 16 residues. Germline V gene data show CDR1 as MDHEN and CDR2 as SYDVKM. The CDR3, as DNA: TGTGCCAGCAGTTTAAATGGACAGGGCAGCTCCTACGAGCAGTACTTC. Its translation is CASSLNGQGSSYEQYF.

The chain employs TRBV11-1 and TRBJ2-2; perhaps TRBD1 as D (6 bases). The CDR3 has 16 amino acids. V was pared by 3 bases and J by 11 bases, with 22 bases between. Germline V gives CDR1 SGHAT, CDR2 FQDESV (reference sequence). CDR3 loop: CASSFTGTLLTVELFF. CDR3 DNA sequence: TGTGCCAGCAGCTTCACCGGGACACTCCTGACGGTAGAGCTGTTTTTT.

The V call is TRBV2, the J call TRBJ1-2, with 9 bases identical to TRBD1. Trimming took 10 bases from V and 5 from J; bases not matched to a gene: 8. CDR3 length: 13 amino acids. From germline, CDR1 is SNHLY and CDR2 FYNNEI. CDR3 residues: CATKTGGEYGYTF. The DNA for the CDR3 is TGTGCCACCAAGACAGGGGGAGAGTATGGCTACACCTTC.

The J gene is TRBJ1-1, the V gene TRBV27, with D possibly TRBD1 on 6 matching bases. The V end was cut by 7 bases, the J end by 1 base, with 16 bases between. Germline lookup yields CDR1 MNHEY and CDR2 SMNVEV (reference sequence). This CDR3 is 15 amino acids long. The CDR3: CASTTTGGRNTEAFF. The CDR3 DNA follows: TGTGCCAGCACTACCACGGGGGGCCGGAACACTGAAGCTTTCTTT.

The chain recombines TRBV13 with TRBJ2-3, with TRBD1 identical over 7 bases. The CDR3 is 15 residues long. Germline V gene data show CDR1 as PRHDT and CDR2 as FYEKMQ (reference sequence). J was trimmed by 1 base and V by 6 bases; bases with no gene match: 7. The CDR3 sequence is CASRVTGTGTDTQYF. The DNA of the CDR3 is TGTGCCAGCAGAGTCACCGGGACAGGCACAGATACGCAGTATTTT.

This chain uses TRBV5-1 with TRBJ2-1; possibly TRBD1 for D (6 bases). Trimming removed 0 bases from V and 4 bases from J, with 14 bases in between. CDR1 is SGHRS and CDR2 is YFSETQ in the germline V gene. The CDR3 spans 16 residues. DNA of the CDR3: TGCGCCAGCAGCTTGGATGGGGGCAGCGCGTACAATGAGCAGTTCTTC. Its translation: CASSLDGGSAYNEQFF.

V gene TRBV11-2 combines with J gene TRBJ1-1, with D uncertain. Germline V gene data show CDR1 as SGHAT and CDR2 as FQNNGV. Trimming shortened V by 5 bases and J by 1 base, and 5 bases separated the two germline ends. This CDR3 is 12 amino acids long. The CDR3 loop reads CASSLRNTEAFF. The DNA for the CDR3 is TGTGCCAGCAGCCTAAGGAACACTGAAGCTTTCTTT.

This sequence joins TRBV9 and TRBJ2-5; the match to TRBD1 covers 7 bases. This CDR3 is built from 14 residues. The germline V gene has CDR1 SGDLS and CDR2 YYNGEE. The V segment lost 4 bases and the J segment 2 bases; nucleotides outside the gene matches: 5. The CDR3 DNA reads as TGTGCCAGCAGCCCGGGACAGCAGCAAGAGACCCAGTACTTC. This translates into CASSPGQQQETQYF. Complete variable domain (other parts from reference TRBV9 and TRBJ2-5): DSGVTQTPKHLITATGQRVTLRCSPRSGDLSVYWYQQSLDQGLQFLIQYYNGEERAKGNILERFSAQQFPDLHSELNLSSLELGDSALYFCASSPGQQQETQYFGPGTRLLVL.